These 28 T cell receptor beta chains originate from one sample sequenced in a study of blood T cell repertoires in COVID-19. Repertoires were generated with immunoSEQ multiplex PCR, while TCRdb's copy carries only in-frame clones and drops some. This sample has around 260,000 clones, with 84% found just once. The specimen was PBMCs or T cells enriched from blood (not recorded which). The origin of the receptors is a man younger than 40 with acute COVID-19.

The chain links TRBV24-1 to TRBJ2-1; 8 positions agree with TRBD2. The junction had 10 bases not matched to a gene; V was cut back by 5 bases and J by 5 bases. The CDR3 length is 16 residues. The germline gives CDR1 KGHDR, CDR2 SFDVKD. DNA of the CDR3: TGTGCCACCAGTGGCTCAGGGCGGGAGGCCAACAATGAGCAGTTCTTC. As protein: CATSGSGREANNEQFF.

CDR3 loop: CASSPKGGPVMPQHF. The CDR3 DNA follows: TGTGCCAGCAGCCCGAAGGGAGGCCCTGTCATGCCCCAGCATTTT. J is TRBJ1-5 and V is TRBV7-2; D not resolved. The CDR3 extends over 15 amino acids. The V gene's germline CDR1 is SGHTA and CDR2 FQGNSA. The germline V and J ends were trimmed by 5 bases and 9 bases, with 20 bases remaining between them.

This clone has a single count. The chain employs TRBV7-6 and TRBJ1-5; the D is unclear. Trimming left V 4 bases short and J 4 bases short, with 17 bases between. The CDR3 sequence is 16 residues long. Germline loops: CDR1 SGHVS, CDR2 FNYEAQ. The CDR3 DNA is TGTGCCAGCAGCTCCGGAGGGAGGCAATCAAATCAGCCCCAGCATTTT. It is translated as CASSSGGRQSNQPQHF.

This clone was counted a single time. The CDR3: CASRRGYGYTF. The CDR3 coding sequence is TGTGCCAGCAGGAGAGGGTATGGCTACACCTTC. The chain has TRBV12-3 or TRBV12-4 and TRBJ1-2; unclear D gene. This CDR3 contains 11 residues. Trimming pared 6 bases from V and 5 bases from J, leaving 7 bases between.

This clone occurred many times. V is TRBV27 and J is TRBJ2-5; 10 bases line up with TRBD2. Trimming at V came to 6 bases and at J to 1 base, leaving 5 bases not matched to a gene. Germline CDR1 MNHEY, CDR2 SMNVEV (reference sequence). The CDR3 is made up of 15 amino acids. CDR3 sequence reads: CASRGTSVGQETQYF. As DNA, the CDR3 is TGTGCCAGCAGAGGGACTAGCGTCGGCCAAGAGACCCAGTACTTC.

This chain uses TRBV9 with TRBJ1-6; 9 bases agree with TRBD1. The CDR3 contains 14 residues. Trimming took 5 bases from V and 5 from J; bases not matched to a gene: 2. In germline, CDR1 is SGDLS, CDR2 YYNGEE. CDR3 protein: CASRGTGHNSPLHF. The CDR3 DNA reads TGTGCCAGCAGGGGGACAGGGCATAATTCACCCCTCCACTTT.

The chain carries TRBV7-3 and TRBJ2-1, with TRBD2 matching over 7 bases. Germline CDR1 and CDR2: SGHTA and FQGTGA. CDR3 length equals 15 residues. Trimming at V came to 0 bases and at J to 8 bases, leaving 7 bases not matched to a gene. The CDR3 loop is CASSLTWGRADEQFF. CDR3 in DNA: TGTGCCAGCAGCTTAACTTGGGGGAGGGCGGATGAGCAGTTCTTC. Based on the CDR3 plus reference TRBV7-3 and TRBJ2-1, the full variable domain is GAGVSQTPSNKVTEKGKYVELRCDPISGHTALYWYRQSLGQGPEFLIYFQGTGAADDSGLPNDRFFAVRPEGSVSTLKIQRTERGDSAVYLCASSLTWGRADEQFFGPGTRLTVL.

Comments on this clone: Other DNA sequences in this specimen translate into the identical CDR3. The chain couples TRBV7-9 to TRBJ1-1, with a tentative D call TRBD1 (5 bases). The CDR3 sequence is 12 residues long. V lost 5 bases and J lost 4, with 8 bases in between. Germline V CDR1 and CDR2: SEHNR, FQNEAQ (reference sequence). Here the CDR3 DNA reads TGTGCCAGCAGCCCGGGGGGCACTGAAGCTTTCTTT. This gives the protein CASSPGGTEAFF.

CDR3 DNA sequence: TGTGCCAGTAGCCCTTTGGGCTTCCTCTCTGGAAACACCATATATTTT. Translating gives CASSPLGFLSGNTIYF. The gene calls are TRBV19 and TRBJ1-3; D is ambiguous. The CDR3 consists of 16 residues. Per germline, CDR1 LNHDA and CDR2 SQIVND (reference sequence). The V end lost 6 bases, the J end lost 0 bases, and 15 bases lay between the germline ends.

The CDR3 protein is CASSYFPSGNGGFF. CDR3 nucleotide sequence: TGTGCCAGCAGTTACTTTCCTAGCGGGAATGGAGGGTTCTTC. The rearrangement joins TRBV6-5 to TRBJ2-1; TRBD2 agrees at 9 bases. The CDR3 spans 14 residues. Trimming cost V 1 base and J 15 bases; bases outside gene matches: 10. CDR1 is MNHEY and CDR2 is SVGAGI in the germline V gene.

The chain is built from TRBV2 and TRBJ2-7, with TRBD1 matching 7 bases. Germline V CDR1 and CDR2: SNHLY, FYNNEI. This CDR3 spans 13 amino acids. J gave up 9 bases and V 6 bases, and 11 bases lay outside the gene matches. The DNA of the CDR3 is TGTGCCAGCAGCCGGGACAGCTCACAGGGGCAGTACGTC. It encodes CASSRDSSQGQYV.

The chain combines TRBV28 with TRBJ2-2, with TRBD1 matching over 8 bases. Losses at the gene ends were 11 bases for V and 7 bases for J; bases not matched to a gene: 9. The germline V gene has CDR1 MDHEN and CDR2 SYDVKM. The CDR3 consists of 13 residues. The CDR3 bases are TGTGCCGGCGGGACAGGAAAAATCGGGGAGCTGTTTTTT. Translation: CAGGTGKIGELFF.

In DNA, the CDR3 is TGTGCCAGCAGTCAGGTAACGAGCTCCTACAATGAGCAGTTCTTC. Its translation is CASSQVTSSYNEQFF. The rearrangement joins TRBV6-2 or TRBV6-3 to TRBJ2-1; unclear D gene. V gave up 5 bases and J gave up 0 bases, with 11 bases separating them. The CDR3 length is 15 residues. Germline V gene sequence: CDR1 MNHEY, CDR2 SVGEGT.

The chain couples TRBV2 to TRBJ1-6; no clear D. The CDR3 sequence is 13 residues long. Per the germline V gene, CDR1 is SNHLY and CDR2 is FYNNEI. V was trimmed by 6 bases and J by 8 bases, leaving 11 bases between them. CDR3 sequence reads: CASRTARDSPLHF. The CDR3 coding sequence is TGTGCCAGCAGGACCGCCCGGGATTCACCCCTCCACTTT.

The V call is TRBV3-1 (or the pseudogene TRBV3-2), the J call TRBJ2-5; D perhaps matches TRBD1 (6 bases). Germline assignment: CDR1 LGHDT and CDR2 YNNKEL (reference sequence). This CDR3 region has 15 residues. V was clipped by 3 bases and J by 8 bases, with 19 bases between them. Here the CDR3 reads CASSHRRDTRPTQYF. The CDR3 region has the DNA TGTGCCAGCAGCCACCGCCGGGACACCCGGCCAACCCAGTACTTC.

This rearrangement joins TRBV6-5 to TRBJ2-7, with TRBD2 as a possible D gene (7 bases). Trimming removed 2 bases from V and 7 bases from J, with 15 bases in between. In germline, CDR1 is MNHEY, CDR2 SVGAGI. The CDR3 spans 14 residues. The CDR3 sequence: CASSYLRGRGEQYV. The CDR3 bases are TGTGCCAGCAGTTACCTGAGGGGGAGGGGGGAGCAGTACGTC.

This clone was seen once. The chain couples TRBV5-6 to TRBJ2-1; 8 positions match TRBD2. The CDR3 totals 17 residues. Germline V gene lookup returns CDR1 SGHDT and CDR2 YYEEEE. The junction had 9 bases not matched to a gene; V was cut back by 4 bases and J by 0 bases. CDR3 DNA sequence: TGTGCCAGCAGCCGGTACCACCGGGGGGGCTCCTACAATGAGCAGTTCTTC. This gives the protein CASSRYHRGGSYNEQFF. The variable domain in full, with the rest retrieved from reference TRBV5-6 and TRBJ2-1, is DAGVTQSPTHLIKTRGQQVTLRCSPKSGHDTVSWYQQALGQGPQFIFQYYEEEERQRGNFPDRFSGHQFPNYSSELNVNALLLGDSALYLCASSRYHRGGSYNEQFFGPGTRLTVL.

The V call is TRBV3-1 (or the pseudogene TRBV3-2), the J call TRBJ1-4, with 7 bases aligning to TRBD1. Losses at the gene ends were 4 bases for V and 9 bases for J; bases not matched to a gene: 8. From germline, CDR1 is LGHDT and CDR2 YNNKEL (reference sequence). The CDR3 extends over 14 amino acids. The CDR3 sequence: CASSLDRLDKKLFF. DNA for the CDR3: TGTGCCAGCAGCCTGGACAGGTTAGATAAAAAACTGTTTTTT.

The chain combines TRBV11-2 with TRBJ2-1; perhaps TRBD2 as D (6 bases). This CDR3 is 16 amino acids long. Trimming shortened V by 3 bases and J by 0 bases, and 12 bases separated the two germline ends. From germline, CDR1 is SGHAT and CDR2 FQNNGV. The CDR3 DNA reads TGTGCCAGCAGCTTCCCGCGGGAAAGCTCCTACAATGAGCAGTTCTTC. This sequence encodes CASSFPRESSYNEQFF.

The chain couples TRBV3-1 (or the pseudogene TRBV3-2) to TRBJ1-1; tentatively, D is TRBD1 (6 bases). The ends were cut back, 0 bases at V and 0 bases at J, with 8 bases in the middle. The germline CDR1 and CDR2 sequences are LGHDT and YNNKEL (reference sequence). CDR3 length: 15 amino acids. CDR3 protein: CASSQDGQLNTEAFF. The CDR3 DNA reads TGTGCCAGCAGCCAAGATGGACAGCTGAACACTGAAGCTTTCTTT.

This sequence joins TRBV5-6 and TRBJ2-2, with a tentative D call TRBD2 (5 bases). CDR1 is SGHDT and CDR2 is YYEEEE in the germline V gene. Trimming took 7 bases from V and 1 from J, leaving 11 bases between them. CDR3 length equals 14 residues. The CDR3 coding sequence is TGTGCCAGCGGACTTCCGGAGAACACCGGGGAGCTGTTTTTT. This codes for CASGLPENTGELFF. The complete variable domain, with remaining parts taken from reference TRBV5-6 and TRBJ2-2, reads DAGVTQSPTHLIKTRGQQVTLRCSPKSGHDTVSWYQQALGQGPQFIFQYYEEEERQRGNFPDRFSGHQFPNYSSELNVNALLLGDSALYLCASGLPENTGELFFGEGSRLTVL.

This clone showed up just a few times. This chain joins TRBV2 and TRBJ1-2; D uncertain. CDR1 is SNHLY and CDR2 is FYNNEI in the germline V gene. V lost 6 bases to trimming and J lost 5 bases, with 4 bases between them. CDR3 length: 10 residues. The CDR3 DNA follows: TGTGCCAGCAGGAGTTATGGCTACACCTTC. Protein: CASRSYGYTF.

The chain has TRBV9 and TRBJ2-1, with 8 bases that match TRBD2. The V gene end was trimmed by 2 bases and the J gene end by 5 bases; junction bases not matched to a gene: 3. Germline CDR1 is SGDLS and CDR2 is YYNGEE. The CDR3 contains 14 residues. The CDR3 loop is CASSVSGTHNEQFF. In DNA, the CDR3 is TGTGCCAGCAGCGTTAGCGGGACCCACAATGAGCAGTTCTTC. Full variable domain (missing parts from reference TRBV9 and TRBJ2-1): DSGVTQTPKHLITATGQRVTLRCSPRSGDLSVYWYQQSLDQGLQFLIQYYNGEERAKGNILERFSAQQFPDLHSELNLSSLELGDSALYFCASSVSGTHNEQFFGPGTRLTVL.

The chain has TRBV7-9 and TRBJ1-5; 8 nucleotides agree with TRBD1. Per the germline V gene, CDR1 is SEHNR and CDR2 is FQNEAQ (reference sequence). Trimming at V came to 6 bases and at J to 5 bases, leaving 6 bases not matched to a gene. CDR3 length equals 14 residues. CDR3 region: CASRQTGVDQPQHF. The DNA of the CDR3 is TGTGCCAGCAGACAGACAGGGGTTGATCAGCCCCAGCATTTT. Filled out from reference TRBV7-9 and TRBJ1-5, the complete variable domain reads DTGVSQNPRHKITKRGQNVTFRCDPISEHNRLYWYRQTLGQGPEFLTYFQNEAQLEKSRLLSDRFSAERPKGSFSTLEIQRTEQGDSAMYLCASRQTGVDQPQHFGDGTRLSIL.

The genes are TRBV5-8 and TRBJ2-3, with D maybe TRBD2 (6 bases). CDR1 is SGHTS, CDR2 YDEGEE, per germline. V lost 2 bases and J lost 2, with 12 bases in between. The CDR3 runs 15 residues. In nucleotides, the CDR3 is TGTGCCAGCAGCTTAGCAGCGGGCTACACAGATACGCAGTATTTT. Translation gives CASSLAAGYTDTQYF.

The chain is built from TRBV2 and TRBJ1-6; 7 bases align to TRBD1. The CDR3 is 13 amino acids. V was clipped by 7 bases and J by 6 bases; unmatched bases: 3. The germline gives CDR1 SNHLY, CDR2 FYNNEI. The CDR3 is CASNNRGNSPLHF. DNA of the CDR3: TGTGCCAGCAATAACAGGGGTAATTCACCCCTCCACTTT.

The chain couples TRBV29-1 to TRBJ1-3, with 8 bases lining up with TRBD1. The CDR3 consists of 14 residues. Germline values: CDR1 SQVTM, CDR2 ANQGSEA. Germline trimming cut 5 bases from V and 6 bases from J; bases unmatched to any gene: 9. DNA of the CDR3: TGCAGCGTTTCCGACAGGGGATGGGAAAACACCATATATTTT. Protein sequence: CSVSDRGWENTIYF.

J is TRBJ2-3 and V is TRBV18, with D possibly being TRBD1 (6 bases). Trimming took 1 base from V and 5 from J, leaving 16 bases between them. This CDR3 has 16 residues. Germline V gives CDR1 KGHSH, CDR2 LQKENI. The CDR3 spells CASSPRPTGYLDTQYF. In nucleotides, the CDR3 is TGTGCCAGCTCACCACGGCCCACAGGGTATCTAGATACGCAGTATTTT.